These 10 T cell receptor beta chains came from one sample sequenced in a study of cytomegalovirus exposure and HLA in healthy donors. PCR was performed using 60 Vbeta and 13 Jbeta primers. Clones were read by immunoSEQ multiplex PCR, and TCRdb kept only the in-frame ones, dropping some. This table holds about 80,000 clones, about 79% found once. The sample consisted of PBMCs. The receptors here all came from a middle-aged woman in good health and CMV-seronegative.

V is TRBV7-9 and J is TRBJ2-2, with a weak D call TRBD2 (6 bases). Trimming took off 10 bases at V and 2 bases at J, with 20 bases between the two ends. The CDR3 runs 16 residues. Germline V gene sequence: CDR1 SEHNR, CDR2 FQNEAQ (reference sequence). The CDR3 region has the DNA TGTGCCACCCACGGGAGCGTGAGGGCTAACACCGGGGAGCTGTTTTTT. Encoded protein: CATHGSVRANTGELFF.

This chain uses TRBV19 with TRBJ2-5; the match to TRBD1 covers 7 bases. V trimming: 1 base; J trimming: 6 bases; junction bases outside the gene matches: 8. Germline values: CDR1 LNHDA, CDR2 SQIVND (reference sequence). The CDR3 has 15 residues. CDR3 amino acids: CASSIGQGKRKTQYF. CDR3 nucleotide sequence: TGTGCCAGTAGTATAGGACAGGGTAAAAGAAAGACCCAGTACTTC.

This clone was observed a handful of times. V and J are TRBV5-8 and TRBJ1-2; 9 nucleotides match TRBD1. The CDR3 runs 13 residues. Germline V CDR1 and CDR2: SGHTS, YDEGEE. Germline trimming cut 4 bases from V and 6 bases from J; bases unmatched to any gene: 4. The CDR3 is CASSRTGGDGYTF. The DNA for the CDR3 is TGTGCCAGCAGCCGAACAGGGGGCGATGGCTACACCTTC.

The chain links TRBV15 to TRBJ2-2; D is perhaps TRBD1 (7 bases). The germline V and J ends were trimmed by 3 bases and 3 bases, with 17 bases remaining between them. This CDR3 contains 17 residues. Germline-derived CDR1 and CDR2 are LNHNV and YYDKDF (reference sequence). CDR3 in amino acids: CATSSGAGGQYTGELFF. The DNA for the CDR3 is TGTGCCACCAGCAGTGGCGCCGGGGGACAGTACACCGGGGAGCTGTTTTTT. The variable domain in full, with the rest retrieved from reference TRBV15 and TRBJ2-2, is DAMVIQNPRYQVTQFGKPVTLSCSQTLNHNVMYWYQQKSSQAPKLLFHYYDKDFNNEADTPDNFQSRRPNTSFCFLDIRSPGLGDTAMYLCATSSGAGGQYTGELFFGEGSRLTVL.

The rearrangement joins TRBV27 to TRBJ1-2; 10 bases match TRBD1. The V and J ends lost 6 bases and 8 bases, in that order; junction bases with no gene match: 6. This CDR3 region has 13 residues. Germline V gene data show CDR1 as MNHEY and CDR2 as SMNVEV (reference sequence). In DNA form, the CDR3 reads TGTGCCAGCAGGATGACAGGGGGCGGCGGCTACACCTTC. Translated, it gives CASRMTGGGGYTF.

This chain uses TRBV7-9 with TRBJ1-1; tentatively, D is TRBD1 (6 bases). This CDR3 comprises 13 residues. Germline V lookup: CDR1 SEHNR, CDR2 FQNEAQ (reference sequence). V lost 5 bases and J lost 2, with 9 bases in between. Here the CDR3 reads CASSGQFNTEAFF. CDR3 coding DNA: TGTGCCAGCAGCGGACAGTTCAACACTGAAGCTTTCTTT.

Details on this clone: One end of the junction varies from germline; a read error may be responsible. The chain carries TRBV5-1 and TRBJ1-1; TRBD1 matches 7 bases. Germline CDR1 and CDR2: SGHRS and YFSETQ. There are 15 residues in the CDR3. Written as DNA, the CDR3 is TGCGCCAGCAGCTCCCGACAGGGTTTGAACGCTGAAGCTTTCTTT. It yields the protein CASSSRQGLNAEAFF.

CDR3: CASSLADFSGNTIYF. CDR3 sequence (DNA): TGTGCCAGCAGCTTGGCCGACTTCTCTGGAAACACCATATATTTT. The chain recombines TRBV5-6 with TRBJ1-3; D remains ambiguous. V was clipped by 0 bases and J by 0 bases, with 7 bases between them. CDR3 length equals 15 residues. CDR1 is SGHDT, CDR2 YYEEEE, per germline.

The chain employs TRBV25-1 and TRBJ1-1; D remains ambiguous. This CDR3 has 14 residues. Trimming pared 3 bases from V and 3 bases from J, leaving 11 bases between. Germline V CDR1 and CDR2: MGHDK, SYGVNS. The CDR3: CASSDGVADTEAFF. CDR3 sequence (DNA): TGTGCCAGCAGTGACGGGGTGGCGGACACTGAAGCTTTCTTT.

The chain carries TRBV5-1 and TRBJ2-3; 8 nucleotides agree with TRBD2. Trimming took 4 bases from V and 8 from J; bases not matched to a gene: 12. The CDR3 length is 15 residues. The germline V gene encodes CDR1 SGHRS and CDR2 YFSETQ. DNA of the CDR3: TGCGCCAGCAGCCCCCCCCGAGCGGGAGTGGTTACGCAGTATTTT. Amino acids: CASSPPRAGVVTQYF.